This is a list of T cell receptor beta chains from one sample in a study of blood T cell repertoires in COVID-19. The method was immunoSEQ multiplex PCR; TCRdb's version includes in-frame clones alone and lacks a portion of them. This sample has a few hundred thousand clones, with approximately 79% found just once. The sequenced material came from PBMCs or T cells enriched from blood (not recorded which). The source of these receptors is a man aged 25-45 years with acute COVID-19. Each CDR3 is given with its conserved first and last residue. Fields, in order: D gene, V gene, J gene, clone size, CDR3 protein, CDR3 DNA. A D gene is named only where the DNA matches it firmly. Rows may omit the clone size; those that give it use once, few, many or a size class.

d_gene: NA
v_gene: TRBV7-2
j_gene: TRBJ2-5
abundance: few
CDR3aa: CASSLVGSVKETQYF
CDR3nt: TGTGCCAGCAGCTTAGTGGGCTCCGTAAAAGAGACCCAGTACTTC

d_gene: TRBD1
v_gene: TRBV7-2
j_gene: TRBJ2-1
abundance: once
CDR3aa: CASSTGGAIGNEQFF
CDR3nt: TGTGCCAGCAGCACAGGGGGCGCCATTGGCAATGAGCAGTTCTTC

d_gene: TRBD2
v_gene: TRBV19
j_gene: TRBJ2-2
abundance: NA
CDR3aa: CASSPWTSGRGGSVGELFF
CDR3nt: TGTGCCAGTAGTCCATGGACTAGCGGGAGAGGTGGGTCAGTCGGGGAGCTGTTTTTT

d_gene: NA
v_gene: TRBV28
j_gene: TRBJ1-2
abundance: NA
CDR3aa: CASLGAKGYTF
CDR3nt: TGTGCCAGCCTGGGGGCCAAAGGCTACACCTTC

d_gene: TRBD2
v_gene: TRBV7-9
j_gene: TRBJ2-2
abundance: NA
CDR3aa: CASSLLAGSPGELFF
CDR3nt: TGTGCCAGCAGCTTGCTAGCGGGAAGCCCCGGGGAGCTGTTTTTT

d_gene: TRBD1
v_gene: TRBV29-1
j_gene: TRBJ1-5
abundance: NA
CDR3aa: CSVGGQFNQPQHF
CDR3nt: TGCAGCGTTGGGGGACAGTTCAATCAGCCCCAGCATTTT

d_gene: NA
v_gene: TRBV7-9
j_gene: TRBJ1-4
abundance: few
CDR3aa: CASLKRGGNEKLFF
CDR3nt: TGTGCCAGCTTAAAAAGGGGAGGTAATGAAAAACTGTTTTTT

d_gene: NA
v_gene: TRBV11-2
j_gene: TRBJ2-5
abundance: few
CDR3aa: CASSLLLGPETQYF
CDR3nt: TGTGCCAGCAGCTTATTGTTGGGCCCGGAGACCCAGTACTTC

d_gene: NA
v_gene: TRBV27
j_gene: TRBJ1-5
abundance: NA
CDR3aa: CASSSGSSGNQPQHF
CDR3nt: TGTGCCAGCAGTTCAGGGTCTAGTGGGAACCAGCCCCAGCATTTT

d_gene: NA
v_gene: TRBV29-1
j_gene: TRBJ1-4
abundance: NA
CDR3aa: CSVLTGREKLFF
CDR3nt: TGCAGCGTCTTGACAGGCCGTGAAAAACTGTTTTTT

d_gene: NA
v_gene: TRBV5-1
j_gene: TRBJ1-1
abundance: NA
CDR3aa: CASRRSSALVEAFF
CDR3nt: TGCGCCAGCCGGCGGAGCAGCGCCCTTGTTGAAGCTTTCTTT

d_gene: TRBD1
v_gene: TRBV6-5
j_gene: TRBJ1-6
abundance: NA
CDR3aa: CASSTPQGANSPLHF
CDR3nt: TGTGCCAGCAGCACCCCACAGGGGGCGAATTCACCCCTCCACTTT

d_gene: NA
v_gene: TRBV18
j_gene: TRBJ1-1
abundance: NA
CDR3aa: CASRVYTEAFF
CDR3nt: TGTGCCAGCCGGGTTTACACTGAAGCTTTCTTT

d_gene: NA
v_gene: TRBV10-3
j_gene: TRBJ2-2
abundance: once
CDR3aa: CATARENTGELFF
CDR3nt: TGTGCCACCGCCAGGGAGAACACCGGGGAGCTGTTTTTT

d_gene: TRBD2
v_gene: TRBV5-4
j_gene: TRBJ2-3
abundance: NA
CDR3aa: CASSRGLAGPDTQYF
CDR3nt: TGTGCCAGCAGCCGGGGACTAGCGGGGCCAGATACGCAGTATTTT

d_gene: TRBD1
v_gene: TRBV19
j_gene: TRBJ1-1
abundance: NA
CDR3aa: CASSPGQGNTEAFF
CDR3nt: TGTGCCAGTAGTCCGGGACAGGGGAACACTGAAGCTTTCTTT

d_gene: NA
v_gene: TRBV19
j_gene: TRBJ2-2
abundance: NA
CDR3aa: CASRYSDFSTGELFF
CDR3nt: TGTGCCAGTAGGTATTCGGACTTTAGCACCGGGGAGCTGTTTTTT

d_gene: NA
v_gene: TRBV11-3
j_gene: TRBJ1-1
abundance: NA
CDR3aa: CASSLDQDGLAFF
CDR3nt: TGTGCCAGCAGCTTAGATCAAGACGGGTTGGCTTTCTTT

d_gene: NA
v_gene: TRBV19
j_gene: TRBJ1-5
abundance: NA
CDR3aa: CASSIGGGQRGFQPQHF
CDR3nt: TGTGCCAGTAGTATAGGGGGCGGGCAGCGGGGATTTCAGCCCCAGCATTTT

d_gene: NA
v_gene: TRBV19
j_gene: TRBJ2-5
abundance: NA
CDR3aa: CASSIYGGKQETQYF
CDR3nt: TGTGCCAGTAGTATTTATGGCGGGAAGCAAGAGACCCAGTACTTC

d_gene: NA
v_gene: TRBV18
j_gene: TRBJ1-4
abundance: NA
CDR3aa: CASSLQGNEKLFF
CDR3nt: TGTGCCAGCTCGTTACAGGGAAACGAAAAACTGTTTTTT

d_gene: TRBD1
v_gene: TRBV5-4
j_gene: TRBJ2-1
abundance: once
CDR3aa: CASSSGTGAGTYNEQFF
CDR3nt: TGTGCCAGCAGCTCCGGGACAGGCGCGGGCACCTACAATGAGCAGTTCTTC

d_gene: TRBD2
v_gene: TRBV11-3
j_gene: TRBJ2-1
abundance: NA
CDR3aa: CASSLLPQRELFF
CDR3nt: TGTGCCAGCAGTCTCCTGCCCCAGCGGGAGTTGTTCTTC

d_gene: NA
v_gene: TRBV7-9
j_gene: TRBJ2-2
abundance: NA
CDR3aa: CASSPIPNTGELFF
CDR3nt: TGTGCCAGCAGCCCTATCCCGAACACCGGGGAGCTGTTTTTT

d_gene: TRBD2
v_gene: TRBV19
j_gene: TRBJ2-1
abundance: NA
CDR3aa: CASTLLGGGAKNEQFF
CDR3nt: TGTGCCAGTACCCTCCTTGGCGGGGGGGCGAAGAATGAGCAGTTCTTC

d_gene: NA
v_gene: TRBV28
j_gene: TRBJ1-5
abundance: NA
CDR3aa: CASSFSAGANQPQHF
CDR3nt: TGTGCCAGCAGTTTTTCGGCAGGGGCAAATCAGCCCCAGCATTTT

d_gene: NA
v_gene: TRBV30
j_gene: TRBJ1-1
abundance: NA
CDR3aa: CAWSQDHNTEAFF
CDR3nt: TGTGCCTGGAGTCAGGATCACAACACTGAAGCTTTCTTT

d_gene: NA
v_gene: TRBV11-3
j_gene: TRBJ2-3
abundance: NA
CDR3aa: CASSPPGADTQYF
CDR3nt: TGTGCCAGCAGCCCTCCCGGGGCAGATACGCAGTATTTT

d_gene: NA
v_gene: TRBV7-3
j_gene: TRBJ2-1
abundance: few
CDR3aa: CASSLTGSNEQFF
CDR3nt: TGTGCCAGCAGCTTAACCGGGAGTAATGAGCAGTTCTTC